This T cell receptor (beta chain) was documented in a study of CD8 T cells in ankylosing spondylitis. Germline CDR1 is DFQATT and CDR2 is SNEGSKA (reference sequence). The CDR3 length is 17 residues. Study-level findings and limits: There was reportedly significant enrichment of clones that were disease-linked in matched ankylosing spondylitis synovial fluid. One TCR beta motif, made up of seven to nine highly homologous variants, appeared characteristic of ankylosing spondylitis blood. A subset of motif variants has previously been described in the synovial fluid and blood of reactive arthritis.

Preparation of TCR beta libraries was done by quantitative 5'-RACE with molecular barcodes. Each CDR3 protein is one row after TCRdb ran MiXCR on the 5' RACE reads. The sample lists roughly 130,000 distinct CDR3 sequences; roughly a tenth were seen once. Worth noting for this clonotype: Its antigen is undetermined. One junction end does not reproduce the germline sequence, and a read error may be involved.

Source material: blood, either unsorted or a sorted T cell fraction (not recorded which). This rearrangement joins TRBV20-1 to TRBJ2-1; 13 bases line up with TRBD2. The TCR sequence derives from a male donor with ankylosing spondylitis or in good health (not recorded which). In DNA form, the CDR3 reads TGCTGTGCTAGGACTAGCGGGAGAATATTTTCTATCGTTGAGCAGTTCTTC. It is translated as CCARTSGRIFSIVEQFF.